Shown below are 25 T cell receptor beta chains from a single sample sequenced in a study of tumor-infiltrating lymphocytes in primary liver carcinoma. Using a constant-region primer together with ProtoScript II reverse transcriptase, TCR beta cDNA was made from around 0.55 ug of total RNA. Sequencing libraries for TCR beta derived from three nested multiplex PCR rounds that used slightly modified ARM-PCR. Running roughly 10 cycles apiece, the first two PCR rounds relied on TRBV1-TRBV30 forward primers together with a C-beta reverse primer. TCRdb re-called the multiplex PCR reads through MiXCR, storing one row per CDR3 protein. The sample carries approximately 330,000 distinct CDR3 sequences, 65% recorded once. Germline DNA was extracted too, while blood RNA derived from unsorted whole blood. The specimen sequenced was peripheral blood. These receptors came from a man aged 40-50 years with primary liver carcinoma and hepatitis B virus infection.

Only one count was recorded for this clonotype. A junction boundary mismatches the germline segment, possibly from a read error. The chain has TRBV11-2 and TRBJ2-2; perhaps TRBD1 as D (5 bases). The CDR3 is 15 amino acids. CDR1 SGHAT and CDR2 FQNNGV come from the germline V gene. The CDR3 bases are TGTGCCAGCGGCCGAAGCCAGGGCTACACGGGGGAGCTGTTTTTT. Translating it yields CASGRSQGYTGELFF.

Points on this clonotype: A read error is possible here, since a much larger clone lies one base away. J is TRBJ2-1 and V is TRBV6-5, with a weak D call TRBD1 (5 bases). V was clipped by 10 bases and J by 5 bases, with 15 bases between them. The length of the CDR3 is 13 residues. CDR1 and CDR2 from the germline V gene are MNHEY and SVGAGI. The CDR3 protein is CATLGPTNNEQFF. CDR3 DNA: TGTGCCACCCTGGGGCCGACCAACAATGAGCAGTTCTTC.

A word on this clonotype: Since the CDR3 does not end with the conserved phenylalanine or tryptophan, this likely comes from a read error. The chain is built from TRBV24-1 and TRBJ1-5; 7 bases match TRBD1. This CDR3 has 16 residues. Per germline, CDR1 KGHDR and CDR2 SFDVKD. V shed 2 bases and J 0 bases; nucleotides not matched to a gene: 3. DNA for the CDR3: TGTGCCACCAGTGATTCTAGGGGGCATAGCAATCAGCCCCAGCATCTT. This codes for CATSDSRGHSNQPQHL.

With respect to this clonotype: Being one base from a much bigger clone, this may be a read error. The chain recombines TRBV6-6 with TRBJ1-1; the D gene is possibly TRBD1 (5 bases). The length of the CDR3 is 13 residues. The germline gives CDR1 MNHNY, CDR2 SVGAGI (reference sequence). V was pared by 7 bases and J by 10 bases, with 19 bases between. CDR3 DNA: TGTGCCAGCATTGGCGGGGCCGGGCTGGGAGCTTTCTTT. Translated: CASIGGAGLGAFF.

As to this clonotype: The junction differs from germline at one of its ends, possibly a read error. The gene calls are TRBV5-6 and TRBJ2-5; D is unresolved. Germline V gene lookup returns CDR1 SGHDT and CDR2 YYEEEE. This CDR3 region has 14 residues. CDR3 amino acids: CVSSPIRVGETQYF. CDR3 DNA sequence: TGTGTCAGCAGCCCAATCCGGGTCGGAGAGACCCAGTACTTC.

The V call is TRBV11-2, the J call TRBJ2-7; 8 positions agree with TRBD2. The trim removed 7 bases at V and 9 bases at J, leaving 26 bases unmatched. Germline values: CDR1 SGHAT, CDR2 FQNNGV. The CDR3 loop spans 18 amino acids. This chain's CDR3 is CASTTFSDGSGSPSGQYF. The CDR3 coding sequence is TGTGCCAGCACAACCTTTAGTGATGGGAGCGGGAGTCCCTCCGGGCAGTACTTC. The whole variable domain, remainder taken from reference TRBV11-2 and TRBJ2-7, is EAGVAQSPRYKIIEKRQSVAFWCNPISGHATLYWYQQILGQGPKLLIQFQNNGVVDDSQLPKDRFSAERLKGVDSTLKIQPAKLEDSAVYLCASTTFSDGSGSPSGQYFGPGTRLTVT.

The sample holds one count of this clonotype. Given the absence of the conserved phenylalanine or tryptophan at the CDR3 end, a read error is likely. The V and J genes are TRBV11-2 and TRBJ2-3, with TRBD1 identical over 9 bases. Trimming removed 5 bases from V and 7 bases from J; junction bases left unmatched: 16. Germline V gene data show CDR1 as SGHAT and CDR2 as FQNNGV. This CDR3 has 17 amino acids. CDR3 in amino acids: CASSPRGRDRATHTQYL. CDR3 nucleotides: TGTGCCAGCAGCCCGAGGGGTCGGGACAGGGCGACACATACGCAGTATCTT.

This clonotype was recorded at least ten times. It may be a read error: a sequence one base away is much more abundant. DNA for the CDR3: TGTGCCAGCAGCCGTGGGGTCGGGGATGAAGCTTTCTTT. This gives the protein CASSRGVGDEAFF. The chain carries TRBV11-2 and TRBJ1-1, with D unresolved. The CDR3 spans 13 residues. V lost 5 bases to trimming and J lost 7 bases, with 14 bases between them. CDR1 is SGHAT, CDR2 FQNNGV, per germline.

Comment on this clonotype: The junction shows a germline mismatch at one end, possibly a read error. This chain connects TRBV11-2 to TRBJ2-1; 10 bases match TRBD2. The CDR3 has 17 residues. Looked up from germline, CDR1 is SGHAT and CDR2 is FQNNGV. Here the CDR3 reads CARSFGGSGRSSNERFF. CDR3 nucleotides: TGTGCCAGAAGCTTTGGGGGTAGCGGGAGGTCAAGCAATGAGCGGTTCTTC. Filled out from reference TRBV11-2 and TRBJ2-1, the complete variable domain reads EAGVAQSPRYKIIEKRQSVAFWCNPISGHATLYWYQQILGQGPKLLIQFQNNGVVDDSQLPKDRFSAERLKGVDSTLKIQPAKLEDSAVYLCARSFGGSGRSSNERFFGPGTRLTVL.

This clonotype was seen repeatedly, ten times or more. The chain couples TRBV4-1 to TRBJ1-2; a weak D match, TRBD1 (5 bases). The CDR3 length is 17 residues. Trimming shortened V by 0 bases and J by 4 bases, and 18 bases separated the two germline ends. Germline CDR1 and CDR2: MGHRA and YSYEKL. In DNA form, the CDR3 reads TGCGCCAGCAGCCAAGATAAAGGGACGGCCAAACCCTATGGCTACACCTTC. This encodes CASSQDKGTAKPYGYTF.

The chain employs TRBV11-1 and TRBJ2-7, with D possibly being TRBD1 or TRBD2 (5 bases each). Germline CDR1 is SGHAT and CDR2 is FQDESV (reference sequence). The CDR3 has 13 amino acids. CDR3 DNA: TGTGCTAACAGCCGGGGCTATGTAGGCGAGCAGTACTTC. Protein sequence: CANSRGYVGEQYF.

As regards this clonotype: A read error may be the cause here, since a much bigger clone is one base away. This sequence joins TRBV10-2 and TRBJ2-5; the D gene could be TRBD1 or TRBD2 (5 bases each). V was clipped by 0 bases and J by 5 bases, with 13 bases between them. CDR3 size: 15 residues. The germline V gene encodes CDR1 WSHSY and CDR2 SAAADI. CDR3 nucleotides: TGCGCCAGCAGTGAGTCCTCAATAGGGACGGAGACCCAGTACTTC. It yields the protein CASSESSIGTETQYF.

Concerning this clonotype itself: This could be a read error, since a much larger clone is one nucleotide away. The rearrangement joins TRBV6-5 to TRBJ1-4, with D unclear. Germline V gene lookup returns CDR1 MNHEY and CDR2 SVGAGI. CDR3 length: 16 residues. This CDR3 reads CANSYSNWPRNEKLFF. The CDR3 DNA reads as TGTGCCAACAGTTACTCGAACTGGCCGCGAAATGAAAAACTGTTTTTT.

The chain recombines TRBV7-9 with TRBJ2-1, with TRBD2 matching 7 bases. Germline V gene sequence: CDR1 SEHNR, CDR2 FQNEAQ (reference sequence). V lost 6 bases to trimming and J lost 4 bases; unmatched junction nucleotides: 12. This CDR3 region has 16 residues. CDR3 region: CASRSLGGKGYNEQFF. In DNA, the CDR3 is TGTGCCAGCAGATCCCTCGGGGGGAAGGGTTACAATGAGCAGTTCTTC.

This clonotype was seen more than once but under ten times. V and J are TRBV5-1 and TRBJ1-1, with 7 nucleotides matching TRBD1. Germline CDR1 is SGHRS and CDR2 is YFSETQ. The V and J ends lost 5 bases and 0 bases, in that order; junction bases with no gene match: 25. The CDR3 runs 21 residues. CDR3 loop: CASRSPSPGTAPGSMNTEAFF. CDR3 nucleotide sequence: TGCGCCAGCAGAAGCCCTTCTCCCGGGACAGCCCCCGGTAGTATGAACACTGAAGCTTTCTTT.

Of note for this clonotype: This CDR3 is missing its conserved last phenylalanine or tryptophan, likely due to a read error. This chain joins TRBV12-3 or TRBV12-4 and TRBJ2-1, with 9 bases that match TRBD2. The CDR3 is made up of 16 amino acids. DNA for the CDR3: TGTGCTAGCAGTCCCTGGGGTAGCGGGAGTTGGGATGAGCAGTTCATC. It codes for CASSPWGSGSWDEQFI.

This clonotype was observed at least ten times. The rearrangement links TRBV11-2 to TRBJ1-1; D is possibly TRBD1 (5 bases). CDR1 SGHAT and CDR2 FQNNGV come from the germline V gene. The CDR3 loop spans 17 amino acids. The V gene lost 0 bases and the J gene lost 0 bases, with 14 bases spanning the gap. The CDR3: CASSLDRGSGMNTEAFF. The CDR3 nucleotides are TGTGCCAGCAGCTTAGATCGAGGGTCAGGGATGAACACTGAAGCTTTCTTT.

The CDR3 protein is CAISYYADTNRMEQYF. The CDR3 coding sequence is TGTGCCATCAGTTACTATGCGGACACCAATCGGATGGAGCAGTACTTC. The V gene is TRBV10-3, the J gene TRBJ2-7, with D possibly being TRBD1 (5 bases). The CDR3 is made up of 16 amino acids. V lost 5 bases and J 7 bases, leaving 24 bases between the germline ends. Germline V gives CDR1 ENHRY, CDR2 SYGVKD.

The count of this clonotype is one. The missing conserved phenylalanine or tryptophan at the end of this CDR3 makes a read error likely. Because the CDR3's place on the DNA is in doubt, the DNA is left out and the CDR3 is given as listed by TCRdb. This chain connects TRBV11-2 to TRBJ1-4; the D call of TRBD1 is as the table states it, not checked on the DNA. Looked up from germline, CDR1 is SGHAT and CDR2 is FQNNGV. The CDR3 comprises 12 residues, both ends counted. The CDR3 sequence: CASSPGREKLFL.

V usage is TRBV6-2 or TRBV6-3 and J usage is TRBJ2-3, with TRBD2 identical over 11 bases. The V segment lost 2 bases and the J segment 0 bases; nucleotides outside the gene matches: 7. In germline, CDR1 is MNHEY, CDR2 SVGEGT. The CDR3 extends over 18 amino acids. The CDR3 is CASSYPSGRPFSTDTQYF. The CDR3 DNA reads TGTGCCAGCAGTTACCCTAGCGGGAGGCCCTTTAGCACAGATACGCAGTATTTT.

This clonotype was seen a few times. The V call is TRBV14, the J call TRBJ2-1; the D gene could be TRBD1 or TRBD2 (5 bases each). CDR1 is SGHDN, CDR2 FVKESK, per germline. V was trimmed by 3 bases and J by 12 bases, leaving 12 bases between them. The CDR3 has 12 amino acids. The CDR3 reads CASSHGSGRQFF. In DNA form, the CDR3 reads TGTGCCAGCAGCCACGGATCGGGACGGCAGTTCTTC.

The sample holds a few counts of this clonotype. The junction departs from the called germline gene at one end, perhaps through a read error. The rearrangement uses TRBV11-2 and TRBJ2-1; 8 bases match TRBD1. Germline CDR1 is SGHAT and CDR2 is FQNNGV. This CDR3 region has 14 residues. This chain's CDR3 is CSSSPRPGGNEHFF. CDR3 DNA sequence: TGTTCCAGCAGCCCCCGACCAGGGGGCAATGAGCACTTCTTC.

This clonotype was seen a single time. This chain connects TRBV7-9 to TRBJ2-7; 10 nucleotides agree with TRBD1. This CDR3 has 16 residues. V shed 5 bases, J shed 5 bases, and the junction held 12 bases outside the gene matches. CDR1 is SEHNR, CDR2 FQNEAQ, per germline (reference sequence). CDR3 protein: CASSPKTGQGRHEQYF. DNA of the CDR3: TGTGCCAGCAGCCCGAAGACGGGACAGGGGAGGCACGAGCAGTACTTC. Complete variable domain (other parts from reference TRBV7-9 and TRBJ2-7): DTGVSQNPRHKITKRGQNVTFRCDPISEHNRLYWYRQTLGQGPEFLTYFQNEAQLEKSRLLSDRFSAERPKGSFSTLEIQRTEQGDSAMYLCASSPKTGQGRHEQYFGPGTRLTVT.

The table lists this clonotype with many counts. The chain recombines TRBV6-5 with TRBJ1-1; no definite D call. With 6 bases removed from V and 2 bases from J, the gap between germline ends came to 10 bases. The CDR3 extends over 13 amino acids. Germline values: CDR1 MNHEY, CDR2 SVGAGI. In DNA form, the CDR3 reads TGTGCCAGCAGCGGGCAGTTCAACACTGAAGCTTTCTTT. It translates to CASSGQFNTEAFF.

In its sample, this clonotype was seen many times. The chain couples TRBV6-5 to TRBJ2-6; D is perhaps TRBD1 (5 bases). The germline V and J ends were trimmed by 6 bases and 2 bases, with 11 bases remaining between them. CDR1 and CDR2 (germline): MNHEY, SVGAGI. This CDR3 has 15 residues. In DNA form, the CDR3 reads TGTGCCAGCAGCCTTAGCAGGGCTGGGGCCAACGTCCTGACTTTC. Amino acids: CASSLSRAGANVLTF.